The rows below give T cell receptor beta chains drawn from one sample of a study of blood T cells in healthy people across ages. TCRdb independently ran MiXCR on the 5' RACE reads; one entry per CDR3 protein. Among hundreds of thousands of distinct CDR3 sequences listed, around 42% were seen once. What was sequenced was blood. The receptors were gathered from a man in his sixties in good health. Each CDR3 is given with its conserved first and last residue. D genes are given only for firm matches. Only part of the rows carry a size: once, few, many, or a class if the clone is expanded.

J gene,clone size,D gene,V gene,CDR3 DNA,CDR3 protein
TRBJ1-2,.,.,TRBV6-5,TGTGCCAGCAGTTACGGAGGGGCTGGAGCTAACTATGGCCACACCTTC,CASSYGGAGANYGHTF
TRBJ2-5,.,.,TRBV2,TGTGCCAGCAGTGAAGACAGGGAGACCCAGTACTTC,CASSEDRETQYF
TRBJ2-3,.,.,TRBV7-2,TGTGCCAGCAGCTTAAACAGGGCTTCAGATACGCAGTATTTT,CASSLNRASDTQYF
TRBJ2-3,.,.,TRBV18,TGTGCCAGCTCACCAATGACTAGTCTGGGTTCTAGCACAGATACGCAGTATTTT,CASSPMTSLGSSTDTQYF
TRBJ1-1,few,TRBD1,TRBV29-1,TGCAGCGGTGGACAGGTCAACACTGAAGCTTTCTTT,CSGGQVNTEAFF
TRBJ2-1,.,TRBD1,TRBV20-1,TGCAGTGCTAGTAAGACAGGGACCTACGAGCAGTTCTTC,CSASKTGTYEQFF
TRBJ1-2,.,.,TRBV7-9,TGTGCCAGCAGCTTTAGTGGTCTCTATGGCTACACCTTC,CASSFSGLYGYTF
TRBJ2-7,.,.,TRBV29-1,TGCAGCGTGGGGGTTACGACCTACGAGCAGTACTTC,CSVGVTTYEQYF
TRBJ1-2,.,.,TRBV4-2,TGTGCCAGCAGCCAAGAGGATCCTAACTATGGCTACACCTTC,CASSQEDPNYGYTF
TRBJ1-3,.,.,TRBV18,TGTGCCAGTAGAACGTCGTCTGGAAACACCATATATTTT,CASRTSSGNTIYF
TRBJ2-5,.,TRBD2,TRBV7-2,TGTGCCAGCAGCCACCCCACTAGCGGGGGGGCGCGTGAGCAGTACTTC,CASSHPTSGGAREQYF
TRBJ2-7,.,.,TRBV28,TGTGCCAGCAGTTTATCCGGCAGGGGGAGGAACGAGCAGTACTTC,CASSLSGRGRNEQYF
TRBJ2-7,many,.,TRBV11-2,TGTGCCAGCAGGACGACAGGCACCTACGAGCAGTACTTC,CASRTTGTYEQYF
TRBJ1-1,.,.,TRBV7-3,TGTGCCAGCAGCTTAAACACAGGCTCCACTGAAGCTTTCTTT,CASSLNTGSTEAFF
TRBJ2-5,.,TRBD2,TRBV4-1,TGCGCCAGCAGCCCGTCCCCTTATAGCGGGGAGACCCAGTACTTC,CASSPSPYSGETQYF
TRBJ2-5,few,.,TRBV11-2,TGTGCCAGCAGCTTATGGCAGGACCAAGAGACCCAGTACTTC,CASSLWQDQETQYF
TRBJ2-1,.,.,TRBV18,TGTGCCAGCTCACCTCTCCAGGCGCCGGGTAATGAGCAGTTCTTC,CASSPLQAPGNEQFF
TRBJ2-1,.,TRBD1,TRBV11-2,TGTGCCAGCAGCTTAGGACAGGGCCCTCAAGAGACCCAGTTCTTC,CASSLGQGPQETQFF
TRBJ2-6,few,.,TRBV5-1,TGCGCCAGCAGCCCCATGGGGGCCAACGTCCTGACTTTC,CASSPMGANVLTF
TRBJ1-5,.,.,TRBV10-1,TGCGCCAGCAGTGACAACGTACAGCCCCAGCATTTT,CASSDNVQPQHF
TRBJ2-7,few,.,TRBV20-1,TGCAGTGCTAGAGATGAAGTGAATACGGTCGAGCAGTACTTC,CSARDEVNTVEQYF
TRBJ2-7,few,.,TRBV20-1,TGCAGTGCTAGAGGCGCACGGGACGGCGGCCACGAGCAGTACTTC,CSARGARDGGHEQYF
TRBJ2-7,.,.,TRBV20-1,TGCAGTGCCCAGGAAAGTTACGAGCAGTACTTC,CSAQESYEQYF
TRBJ2-5,once,.,TRBV28,TGTGCCAGCAGTTCCCGACTGCCATTCCAAGAGACCCAGTACTTC,CASSSRLPFQETQYF